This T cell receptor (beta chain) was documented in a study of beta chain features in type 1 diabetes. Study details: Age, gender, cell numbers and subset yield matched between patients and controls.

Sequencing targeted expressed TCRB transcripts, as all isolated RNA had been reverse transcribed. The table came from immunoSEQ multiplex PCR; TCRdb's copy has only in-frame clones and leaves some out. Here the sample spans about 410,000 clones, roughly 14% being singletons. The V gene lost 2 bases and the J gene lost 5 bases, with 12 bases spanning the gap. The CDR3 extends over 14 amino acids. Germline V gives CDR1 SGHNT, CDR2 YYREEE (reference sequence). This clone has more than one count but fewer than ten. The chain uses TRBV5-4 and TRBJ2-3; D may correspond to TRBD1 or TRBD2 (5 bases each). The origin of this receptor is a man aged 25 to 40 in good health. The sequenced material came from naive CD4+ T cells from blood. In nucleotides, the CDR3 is TGTGCCAGCAGCTTCCGGGGCCTTGGAGATACGCAGTATTTT. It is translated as CASSFRGLGDTQYF.